Below, 5 T cell receptor beta chains from the same sample are listed, as sequenced in a study of blood T cell repertoires in COVID-19. TCRdb's table, derived via immunoSEQ multiplex PCR, lists solely in-frame clones and lacks some. The table lists 95,000 to 100,000 clones, about 89% of them singletons. Sequenced material: peripheral blood. The receptors were gathered from a woman aged 25 to 45 with acute or convalescent COVID-19.

This clone was detected once. This chain connects TRBV19 to TRBJ2-7; TRBD1 aligns across 11 bases. The CDR3 runs 16 residues. Germline V gene data show CDR1 as LNHDA and CDR2 as SQIVND (reference sequence). V gave up 5 bases and J gave up 3 bases; unmatched junction bases: 9. The chain's CDR3 is CASSPQPGQGDYEQYF. CDR3 bases: TGTGCCAGTAGTCCTCAACCGGGACAGGGGGACTACGAGCAGTACTTC.

The chain couples TRBV10-1 to TRBJ1-1; a possible D gene is TRBD1 (5 bases). This CDR3 contains 13 residues. V was trimmed by 1 base and J by 11 bases, leaving 14 bases between them. Per germline, CDR1 WNHNN and CDR2 SYGVQD (reference sequence). Here the CDR3 reads CASSEWVGAWAFF. The CDR3, as DNA: TGCGCCAGCAGTGAGTGGGTAGGGGCGTGGGCTTTCTTT.

This chain uses TRBV11-1 with TRBJ2-3; D remains ambiguous. Trimming stripped 5 bases from V and 2 bases from J, with 11 bases between. The length of the CDR3 is 14 residues. Looked up from germline, CDR1 is SGHAT and CDR2 is FQDESV (reference sequence). This chain's CDR3 is CASSTSTYTDTQYF. CDR3 nucleotide sequence: TGTGCCAGCAGCACGTCGACATACACAGATACGCAGTATTTT.

The chain links TRBV7-9 to TRBJ2-2; 10 nucleotides line up with TRBD1. CDR1 and CDR2 from the germline V gene are SEHNR and FQNEAQ (reference sequence). The CDR3 consists of 14 residues. Losses at the gene ends were 5 bases for V and 5 bases for J; bases not matched to a gene: 2. The CDR3 here is CASSGTGVTGELFF. The CDR3 coding sequence is TGTGCCAGCAGCGGGACAGGGGTTACCGGGGAGCTGTTTTTT.

The chain uses TRBV7-6 and TRBJ2-2; possible D gene TRBD2, 7 bases. The V and J ends lost 3 bases and 5 bases respectively, with 19 bases between them. This CDR3 has 17 residues. The germline gives CDR1 SGHVS, CDR2 FNYEAQ. CDR3 residues: CASSLGGGAEWTGELFF. The CDR3, as DNA: TGTGCCAGCAGCTTGGGGGGGGGCGCTGAATGGACCGGGGAGCTGTTTTTT.